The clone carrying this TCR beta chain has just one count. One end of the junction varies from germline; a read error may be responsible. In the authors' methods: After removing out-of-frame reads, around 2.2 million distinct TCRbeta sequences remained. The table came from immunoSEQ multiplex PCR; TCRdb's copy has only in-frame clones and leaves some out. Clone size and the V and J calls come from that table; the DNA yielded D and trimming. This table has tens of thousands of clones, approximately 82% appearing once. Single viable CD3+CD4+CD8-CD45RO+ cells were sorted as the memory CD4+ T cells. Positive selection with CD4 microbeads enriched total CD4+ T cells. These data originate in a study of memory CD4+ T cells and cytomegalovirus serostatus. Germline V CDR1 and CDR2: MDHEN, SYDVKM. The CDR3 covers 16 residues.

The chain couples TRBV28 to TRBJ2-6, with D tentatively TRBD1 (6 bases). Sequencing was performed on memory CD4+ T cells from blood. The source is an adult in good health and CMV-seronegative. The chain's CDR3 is CASSLWTVSGANVLTF. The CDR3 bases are TGTGCCAGCAGTCTATGGACAGTCTCTGGGGCCAACGTCCTGACTTTC.